Listed below are T cell receptor beta chains from one sample, sequenced in a study of cytomegalovirus exposure and HLA in healthy donors. Method: immunoSEQ multiplex PCR; TCRdb's copy keeps in-frame clones and lacks some. The sample carries 150,000 to 170,000 clones, approximately 69% recorded once. Specimen: PBMCs. These receptors were obtained from a man in his thirties or forties in good health and CMV-seronegative. The CDR3 runs from the conserved cysteine through the conserved F or W.

CDR3 length: 12
V gene: TRBV25-1
CDR3 protein: CASSDFGGKLFF

CDR3 length: 14
V gene: TRBV30
CDR3 protein: CAWSEGTGGFGYTF

CDR3 length: 13
V gene: TRBV11-1
CDR3 protein: CASSFFGGDEQYF

CDR3 length: 15
V gene: TRBV19
CDR3 protein: CASSSRRTANTEAFF

CDR3 length: 14
V gene: TRBV7-2
CDR3 protein: CASSPRAAHQPQHF

CDR3 length: 19
V gene: TRBV10-1
CDR3 protein: CASPEGPGQGGPTNYGYTF

CDR3 length: 15
V gene: TRBV13
CDR3 protein: CASSTRGRGYYEQYF

CDR3 length: 15
V gene: TRBV7-8
CDR3 protein: CASSFRDRLNNEQFF

CDR3 length: 13
V gene: TRBV6-1
CDR3 protein: CASSPGQIYGYTF

CDR3 length: 13
V gene: TRBV28
CDR3 protein: CASSRSGEYGYTF

CDR3 length: 12
V gene: TRBV27
CDR3 protein: CGSGQSPYEQYF

CDR3 length: 16
V gene: TRBV11-3
CDR3 protein: CASSGWSRAKSDEQYF

CDR3 length: 13
V gene: TRBV6-1
CDR3 protein: CASSDIRTDTQYF

CDR3 length: 13
V gene: TRBV6-1
CDR3 protein: CAGIKQGGETQYF

CDR3 length: 14
V gene: TRBV4-1
CDR3 protein: CASSQVGEGNEQFF

CDR3 length: 14
V gene: TRBV6-6
CDR3 protein: CASSYGGGEETQYF

CDR3 length: 13
V gene: TRBV11-1
CDR3 protein: CASGRGATGELFF

CDR3 length: 13
V gene: TRBV2
CDR3 protein: CASSRGAADTQYF

CDR3 length: 15
V gene: TRBV7-2
CDR3 protein: CASSQSRGVYTEAFF

CDR3 length: 15
V gene: TRBV4-3
CDR3 protein: CASSQEVLAEETQYF

CDR3 length: 15
V gene: TRBV19
CDR3 protein: CASSPGLGGYNEQFF

CDR3 length: 16
V gene: TRBV19
CDR3 protein: CASSKEGLTFQGAQHF

CDR3 length: 14
V gene: TRBV7-2
CDR3 protein: CASSQGTANYGYTF

CDR3 length: 14
V gene: TRBV25-1
CDR3 protein: CASSHGDWGREAFF

CDR3 length: 16
V gene: TRBV9
CDR3 protein: CASSVAPAGVGYGYTF

CDR3 length: 16
V gene: TRBV5-6
CDR3 protein: CASSLERGGRTDTQYF

CDR3 length: 14
V gene: TRBV5-1
CDR3 protein: CASSLAEITDTQYF

CDR3 length: 17
V gene: TRBV19
CDR3 protein: CASSSLRQGMRNQPQHF

CDR3 length: 16
V gene: TRBV5-6
CDR3 protein: CASSLLRDRASYEQYF

CDR3 length: 13
V gene: TRBV4-2
CDR3 protein: CASSRGDGNTIYF

CDR3 length: 19
V gene: TRBV7-2
CDR3 protein: CASSLWTSGGTSSTDTQYF

CDR3 length: 14
V gene: TRBV19
CDR3 protein: CASSASGGAYEQYF

CDR3 length: 16
V gene: TRBV2
CDR3 protein: CASSVQGARSKNIQYF

CDR3 length: 14
V gene: TRBV4-2
CDR3 protein: CASSQGGGQETQYF

CDR3 length: 15
V gene: TRBV18
CDR3 protein: CASSPLSGTQETQYF

CDR3 length: 12
V gene: TRBV30
CDR3 protein: CAWSVGQIGYTF

CDR3 length: 14
V gene: TRBV9
CDR3 protein: CASSVGLAGDEQYF

CDR3 length: 14
V gene: TRBV5-8
CDR3 protein: CASSRRDRNTEAFF

CDR3 length: 14
V gene: TRBV5-1
CDR3 protein: CASSLGTANYGYTF

CDR3 length: 13
V gene: TRBV18
CDR3 protein: CASSQGGDYEQYF

CDR3 length: 12
V gene: TRBV28
CDR3 protein: CASSPGTYEQYF

CDR3 length: 14
V gene: TRBV7-6
CDR3 protein: CASSLGGQGEEQYF

CDR3 length: 17
V gene: TRBV4-3
CDR3 protein: CASSQAQFSTTDNEQFF

CDR3 length: 15
V gene: TRBV6-5
CDR3 protein: CASSYVQTSLAEAFF

CDR3 length: 14
V gene: TRBV9
CDR3 protein: CASSLRQGATEAFF

CDR3 length: 17
V gene: TRBV7-2
CDR3 protein: CASSPRQGAGITGELFF

CDR3 length: 14
V gene: TRBV28
CDR3 protein: CASSLLRQGLGYTF

CDR3 length: 12
V gene: TRBV7-2
CDR3 protein: CASSLTADEQYF

CDR3 length: 14
V gene: TRBV5-5
CDR3 protein: CASSIRDSQETQYF

CDR3 length: 15
V gene: TRBV4-1
CDR3 protein: CASSQDSSYGNEQFF

CDR3 length: 15
V gene: TRBV2
CDR3 protein: CASSENGGYNEKLFF

CDR3 length: 14
V gene: TRBV5-8
CDR3 protein: CASSFRDTNTEAFF

CDR3 length: 13
V gene: TRBV18
CDR3 protein: CASSGGQDREAFF

CDR3 length: 15
V gene: TRBV2
CDR3 protein: CASSGAGGGYNEQFF

CDR3 length: 14
V gene: TRBV5-1
CDR3 protein: CASSGTGLNTEAFF

CDR3 length: 13
V gene: TRBV7-9
CDR3 protein: CASSLWDKEKLFF

CDR3 length: 11
V gene: TRBV20-1
CDR3 protein: CSARDTPEQYF

CDR3 length: 15
V gene: TRBV7-2
CDR3 protein: CASSSRLPPYNEQFF

CDR3 length: 15
V gene: TRBV28
CDR3 protein: CASSLELLNTGELFF

CDR3 length: 14
V gene: TRBV13
CDR3 protein: CASSLAGAKNIQYF